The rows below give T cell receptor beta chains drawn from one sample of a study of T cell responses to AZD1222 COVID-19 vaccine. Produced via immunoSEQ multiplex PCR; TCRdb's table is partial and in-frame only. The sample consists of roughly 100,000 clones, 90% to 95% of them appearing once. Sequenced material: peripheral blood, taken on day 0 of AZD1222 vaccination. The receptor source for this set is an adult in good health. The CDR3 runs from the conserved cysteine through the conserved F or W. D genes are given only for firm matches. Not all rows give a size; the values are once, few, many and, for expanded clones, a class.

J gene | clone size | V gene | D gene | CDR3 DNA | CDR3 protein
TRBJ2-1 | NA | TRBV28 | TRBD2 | TGTGCCAGCAGTCCCCTGGGACCTAGCGGGAGCTCCTACAATGAGCAGTTCTTC | CASSPLGPSGSSYNEQFF
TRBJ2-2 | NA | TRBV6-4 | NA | TGTGCCAGCAGGCCCGCGCGGGAGCTGTTTTTT | CASRPARELFF
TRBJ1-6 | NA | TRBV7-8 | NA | TGTGCCAGCAGCCCCCGTAGGTCGGGTAATTCACCCCTCCACTTT | CASSPRRSGNSPLHF
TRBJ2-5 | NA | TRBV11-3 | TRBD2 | TGTGCCAGCAGCTTAGGTGCTTCTAGCGGGATTTCGGAGACCCAGTACTTC | CASSLGASSGISETQYF
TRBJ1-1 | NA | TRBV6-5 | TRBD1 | TGTGCCAGCAGGGGACAGGGGGCGGGCACTGAAGCTTTCTTT | CASRGQGAGTEAFF
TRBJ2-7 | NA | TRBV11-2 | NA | TGTGCCAGCAGCCGAGGGGTCGAGCAGTACTTC | CASSRGVEQYF
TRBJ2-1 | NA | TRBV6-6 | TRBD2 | TGTGCCAGCAGCTTGGGACTAGCGGGGAATGAGCAGTTCTTC | CASSLGLAGNEQFF
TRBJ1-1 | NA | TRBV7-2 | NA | TGTGCCAGCAGCTCCTTACAGGGCACTGAAGCTTTCTTT | CASSSLQGTEAFF
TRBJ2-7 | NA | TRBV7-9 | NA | TGTGCCAGCAGCTTACTACAGAGTCCAGCCAGCGAGCAGTACTTC | CASSLLQSPASEQYF
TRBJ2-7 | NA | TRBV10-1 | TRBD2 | TGCGCCAGCAGTTCGACTAGCGGAACCTACGAGCAGTACTTC | CASSSTSGTYEQYF
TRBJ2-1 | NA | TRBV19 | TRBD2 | TGTGCCAGTAGTAGGGGACTAGACCTTGTTAATGAGCAGTTCTTC | CASSRGLDLVNEQFF
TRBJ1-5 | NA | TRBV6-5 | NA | TGTGCCAGCAGTTTTGCTGGCAATCAGCCCCAGCATTTT | CASSFAGNQPQHF
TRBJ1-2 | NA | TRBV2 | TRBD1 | TGTGCCAGCAGTTCCGGGACAGGGCTCTATGGCTACACCTTC | CASSSGTGLYGYTF
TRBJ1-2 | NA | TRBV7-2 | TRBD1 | TGTGCCAGCAGCCAGGGGGCGTGGTATGGCTACACCTTC | CASSQGAWYGYTF
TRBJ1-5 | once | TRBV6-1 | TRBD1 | TGTGCCAGCAGTGAACGCAGGGGGCTATTGCAGCCCCAGCATTTT | CASSERRGLLQPQHF
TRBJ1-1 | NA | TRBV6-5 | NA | TGTGCCAGCAGTACCTCCGGGTCTACCACTGAAGCTTTCTTT | CASSTSGSTTEAFF
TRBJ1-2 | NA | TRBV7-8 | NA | TGTGCCAGCAGCTCCTACGGAAAAGCTTCTGGCTACACCTTC | CASSSYGKASGYTF
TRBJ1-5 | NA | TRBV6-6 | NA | TGTGCCAGCAGTTTCACGGACGGCGGACCCAATCAGCCCCAGCATTTT | CASSFTDGGPNQPQHF
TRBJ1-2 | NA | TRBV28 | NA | TGTGCCAGCAGTACCTTGGGCGGCTACACCTTC | CASSTLGGYTF
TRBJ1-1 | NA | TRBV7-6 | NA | TGTGCCAGCAGCTTAGCTTCGACAGCAGACACTGAAGCTTTCTTT | CASSLASTADTEAFF
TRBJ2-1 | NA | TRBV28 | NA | TGTGCCAGCAGTTTTGGGCGCAATGAGCAGTTCTTC | CASSFGRNEQFF
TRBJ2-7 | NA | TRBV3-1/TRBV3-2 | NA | TGTGCCAGCAGCCAAGGCGGCTACTCCTACGAGCAGTACTTC | CASSQGGYSYEQYF
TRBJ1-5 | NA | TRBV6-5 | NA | TGTGCCAGCAGTCCCGAGCCCAATCAGCCCCAGCATTTT | CASSPEPNQPQHF
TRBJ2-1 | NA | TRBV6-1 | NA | TGTGCCAGCAGTGAAGTAATCGATGAGCAGTTCTTC | CASSEVIDEQFF
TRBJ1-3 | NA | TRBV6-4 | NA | TGTGCCAGCAGTGACTCCCGGTTGGCTGGAAACACCATATATTTT | CASSDSRLAGNTIYF
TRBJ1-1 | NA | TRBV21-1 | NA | TGTGCCAGCAGCAAAGAGGAGGGGCTCACTGAAGCTTTCTTT | CASSKEEGLTEAFF
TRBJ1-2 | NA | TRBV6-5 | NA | TGTGCCAGCAGTTACTCGAGTACGGCGTGGGGCTACACCTTC | CASSYSSTAWGYTF
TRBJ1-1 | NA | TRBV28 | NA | TGTGCCAGCAGTTGGTGGGAGAACACTGAAGCTTTCTTT | CASSWWENTEAFF
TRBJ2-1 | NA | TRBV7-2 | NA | TGTGCCAGCAGCTTAATCAGTGGAAATGAGCAGTTCTTC | CASSLISGNEQFF
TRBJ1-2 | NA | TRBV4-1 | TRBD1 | TGCGCCAGCAGCCAACCAACAGGGGGCGGTAAGAATGGCTACACCTTC | CASSQPTGGGKNGYTF
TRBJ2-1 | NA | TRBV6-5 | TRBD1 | TGTGCCAGCAGTTACGACAGGGTTGGGCAGTTCTTC | CASSYDRVGQFF
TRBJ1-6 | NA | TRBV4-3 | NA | TGCGCCAGCGGACGAACAGGGAGTTCATATTCACCCCTCCACTTT | CASGRTGSSYSPLHF
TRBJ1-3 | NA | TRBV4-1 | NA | TGCGCCAGCAGTATTGACAGTCACTCTGGAAACACCATATATTTT | CASSIDSHSGNTIYF
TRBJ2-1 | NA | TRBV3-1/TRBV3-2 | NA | TGTGCCAGCAGCCAACATCAAGGGGGCAATGAGCAGTTCTTC | CASSQHQGGNEQFF
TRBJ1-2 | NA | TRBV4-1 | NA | TGCGCCAGCAGCCCCCGGGGACGGCCAACTAACTATGGCTACACCTTC | CASSPRGRPTNYGYTF
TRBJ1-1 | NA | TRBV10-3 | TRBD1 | TGTGCCATCAGTGAGGCCGGACAGGGGTACACTGAAGCTTTCTTT | CAISEAGQGYTEAFF
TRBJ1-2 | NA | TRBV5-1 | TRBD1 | TGCGCCAGCAGCACCCTTGGACAGGATGGCTACACCTTC | CASSTLGQDGYTF
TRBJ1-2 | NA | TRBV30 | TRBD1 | TGTGCCTGGACCACACACAGGGGTGTTAATAGCTATGGCTACACCTTC | CAWTTHRGVNSYGYTF
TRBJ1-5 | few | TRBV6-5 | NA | TGTGCCAGCAGTTACACAGGATATAGCAATCAGCCCCAGCATTTT | CASSYTGYSNQPQHF
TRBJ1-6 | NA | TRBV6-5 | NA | TGTGCCAGCAGTTACTCTGGCAGGGGCAATTCACCCCTCCACTTT | CASSYSGRGNSPLHF
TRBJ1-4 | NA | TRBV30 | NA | TGTGCCTGGGTGGGACACGGGAATGAAAAACTGTTTTTT | CAWVGHGNEKLFF
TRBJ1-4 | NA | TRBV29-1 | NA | TGCAGCGCCAAAGGGAGGAGGAACAATGAAAAACTGTTTTTT | CSAKGRRNNEKLFF
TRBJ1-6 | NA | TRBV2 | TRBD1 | TGTGCCACCCGCAGGGGGGCAAATAATTCACCCCTCCACTTT | CATRRGANNSPLHF
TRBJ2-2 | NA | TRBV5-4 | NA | TGTGCCAGCAGCCCCAGGGGCACCGGGGAGCTGTTTTTT | CASSPRGTGELFF
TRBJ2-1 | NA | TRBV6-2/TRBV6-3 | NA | TGTGCCAGCAGTTCTGGGCACGCCTACAATGAGCAGTTCTTC | CASSSGHAYNEQFF
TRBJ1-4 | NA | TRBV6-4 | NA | TGTGCCGGCGATCGTAGCGAAAAACTGTTTTTT | CAGDRSEKLFF
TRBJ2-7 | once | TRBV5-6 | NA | TGTGCCAGCAGCCATGCCAGCTCCTACGAGCAGTACTTC | CASSHASSYEQYF
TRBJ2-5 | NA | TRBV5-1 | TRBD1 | TGCGCCAGCAGCCCTAGGACAGGAGGAGAGACCCAGTACTTC | CASSPRTGGETQYF
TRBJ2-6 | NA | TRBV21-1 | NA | TGTGCCAGCAGACGATGCGGGACAGGGACAGGGGCCAACGTCCTGACTTTC | CASRRCGTGTGANVLTF
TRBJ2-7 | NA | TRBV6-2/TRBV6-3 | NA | TGTGCCAGCAGTTATTCGGTTGGCCTTTGGGACGAGCAGTACTTC | CASSYSVGLWDEQYF
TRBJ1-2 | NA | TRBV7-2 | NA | TGTGCCAGCAGCTTAGGTCAATCTCTCTATGGCTACACCTTC | CASSLGQSLYGYTF